This T cell receptor beta chain was identified in a study of identical twins. General study points: Researchers reported weaker excess twin sharing in beta out-of-frame sequences.

The V gene lost 6 bases and the J gene lost 0 bases, with 11 bases spanning the gap. This CDR3 is 14 amino acids long. TCRdb fed the 5' RACE reads into MiXCR, producing one record per CDR3 protein. This sample has a few hundred thousand distinct CDR3 sequences, with 9.6% found just once. A few counts support this clonotype. Its antigen is still unknown. This sample was shared with a second study, whose subject was yellow fever vaccine responses in identical twins.

This receptor was taken from a woman between 18 and 29 years old in good health. The rearrangement uses TRBV12-3 or TRBV12-4 and TRBJ1-1; D possibly corresponds to TRBD1 (5 bases). Material: PBMCs. Written as DNA, the CDR3 is TGTGCCAGCAGCGTAAGGGGTATGAACACTGAAGCTTTCTTT. Amino acid sequence: CASSVRGMNTEAFF.